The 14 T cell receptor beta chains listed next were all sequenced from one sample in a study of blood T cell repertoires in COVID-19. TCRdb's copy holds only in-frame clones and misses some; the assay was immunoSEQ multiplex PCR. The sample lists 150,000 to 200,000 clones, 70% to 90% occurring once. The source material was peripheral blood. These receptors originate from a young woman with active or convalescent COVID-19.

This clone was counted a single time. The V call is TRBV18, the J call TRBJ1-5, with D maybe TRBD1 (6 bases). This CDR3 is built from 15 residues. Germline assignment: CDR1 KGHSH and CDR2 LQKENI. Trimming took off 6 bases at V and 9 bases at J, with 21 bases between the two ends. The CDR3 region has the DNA TGTGCCAGCTCCCCCACCCGGACAGCCGGCCCGCCCCAGCATTTT. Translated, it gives CASSPTRTAGPPQHF.

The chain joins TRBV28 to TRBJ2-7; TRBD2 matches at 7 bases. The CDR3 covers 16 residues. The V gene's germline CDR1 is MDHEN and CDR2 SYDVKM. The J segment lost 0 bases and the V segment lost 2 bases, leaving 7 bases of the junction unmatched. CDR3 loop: CASSLPGGVHSYEQYF. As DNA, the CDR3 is TGTGCCAGCAGTTTACCGGGAGGCGTCCACTCCTACGAGCAGTACTTC.

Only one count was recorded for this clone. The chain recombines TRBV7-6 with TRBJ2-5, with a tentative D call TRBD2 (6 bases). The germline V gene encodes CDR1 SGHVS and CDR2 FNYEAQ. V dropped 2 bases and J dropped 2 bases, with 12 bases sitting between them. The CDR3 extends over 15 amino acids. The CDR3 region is CASSLNAGTQETQYF. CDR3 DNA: TGTGCCAGCAGCTTAAACGCGGGAACTCAAGAGACCCAGTACTTC.

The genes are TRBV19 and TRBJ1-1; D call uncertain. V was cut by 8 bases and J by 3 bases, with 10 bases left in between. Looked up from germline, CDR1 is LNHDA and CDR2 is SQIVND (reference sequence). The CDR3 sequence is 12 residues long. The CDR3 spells CASSLGDTEAFF. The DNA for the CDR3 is TGTGCCAGTTCACTCGGGGACACTGAAGCTTTCTTT. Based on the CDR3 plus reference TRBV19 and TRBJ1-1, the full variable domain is DGGITQSPKYLFRKEGQNVTLSCEQNLNHDAMYWYRQDPGQGLRLIYYSQIVNDFQKGDIAEGYSVSREKKESFPLTVTSAQKNPTAFYLCASSLGDTEAFFGQGTRLTVV.

The CDR3 here is CASSPRVPLAGGETQYF. CDR3 bases: TGTGCCAGCAGCCCTAGAGTTCCCCTAGCGGGGGGGGAGACCCAGTACTTC. The chain combines TRBV7-9 with TRBJ2-5; TRBD2 matches 12 bases. With 5 bases clipped from V and 5 bases from J, the junction kept 12 bases outside the gene matches. Germline V gene data show CDR1 as SEHNR and CDR2 as FQNEAQ (reference sequence). The CDR3 consists of 17 residues.

The CDR3 spells CASSQRQGRGNQPQHF. The CDR3 DNA is TGTGCCAGCAGCCAAAGGCAGGGAAGGGGGAATCAGCCCCAGCATTTT. The V gene is TRBV13, the J gene TRBJ1-5, with D possibly TRBD1 on 6 matching bases. Germline CDR1 is PRHDT and CDR2 is FYEKMQ (reference sequence). The CDR3 sequence is 16 residues long. V lost 5 bases and J lost 4, with 18 bases in between.

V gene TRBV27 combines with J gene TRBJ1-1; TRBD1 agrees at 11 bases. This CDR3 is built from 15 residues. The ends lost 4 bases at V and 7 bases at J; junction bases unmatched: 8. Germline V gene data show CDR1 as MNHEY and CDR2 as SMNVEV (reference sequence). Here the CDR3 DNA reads TGTGCCAGCAGTTCTCCGGGACAGGGGGGGGTTGAAGCTTTCTTT. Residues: CASSSPGQGGVEAFF.

The CDR3 sequence: CASSEDKAYQPQHF. The CDR3 coding sequence is TGTGCCAGTAGTGAGGACAAGGCATACCAGCCCCAGCATTTT. The chain has TRBV19 and TRBJ1-5, with TRBD1 as a possible D gene (5 bases). Germline-derived CDR1 and CDR2 are LNHDA and SQIVND (reference sequence). This CDR3 spans 14 amino acids. V dropped 5 bases and J dropped 7 bases, with 15 bases sitting between them.

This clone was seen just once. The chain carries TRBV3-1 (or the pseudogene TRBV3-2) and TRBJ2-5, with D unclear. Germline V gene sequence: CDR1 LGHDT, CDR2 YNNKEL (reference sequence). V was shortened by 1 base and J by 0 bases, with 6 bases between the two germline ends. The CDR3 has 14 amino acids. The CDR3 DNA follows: TGTGCCAGCAGCCAAGCTCCGTACCAAGAGACCCAGTACTTC. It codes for CASSQAPYQETQYF.

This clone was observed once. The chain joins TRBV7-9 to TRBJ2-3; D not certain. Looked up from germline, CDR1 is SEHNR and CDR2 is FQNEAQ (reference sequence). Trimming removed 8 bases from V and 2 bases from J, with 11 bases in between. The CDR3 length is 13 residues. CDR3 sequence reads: CASRDTSTDTQYF. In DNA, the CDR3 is TGTGCCAGCCGTGACACCTCCACAGATACGCAGTATTTT.

CDR3 in amino acids: CASSMNRGDQPQHF. DNA for the CDR3: TGTGCCAGTAGTATGAACAGGGGGGATCAGCCCCAGCATTTT. This chain connects TRBV19 to TRBJ1-5; 8 positions agree with TRBD1. Germline V gene data show CDR1 as LNHDA and CDR2 as SQIVND (reference sequence). The CDR3 spans 14 residues. V gave up 3 bases and J gave up 5 bases; unmatched junction bases: 3. Based on the CDR3 plus reference TRBV19 and TRBJ1-5, the full variable domain is DGGITQSPKYLFRKEGQNVTLSCEQNLNHDAMYWYRQDPGQGLRLIYYSQIVNDFQKGDIAEGYSVSREKKESFPLTVTSAQKNPTAFYLCASSMNRGDQPQHFGDGTRLSIL.

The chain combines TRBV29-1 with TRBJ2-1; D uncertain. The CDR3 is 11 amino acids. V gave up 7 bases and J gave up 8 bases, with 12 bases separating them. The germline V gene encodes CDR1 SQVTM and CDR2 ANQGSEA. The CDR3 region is CSAAPRYEQFF. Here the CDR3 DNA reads TGCAGCGCCGCCCCCAGGTATGAGCAGTTCTTC.

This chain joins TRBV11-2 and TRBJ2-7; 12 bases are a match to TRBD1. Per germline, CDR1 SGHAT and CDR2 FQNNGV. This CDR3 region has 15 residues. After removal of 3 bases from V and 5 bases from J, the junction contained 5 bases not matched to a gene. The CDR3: CASSFRDRGLDEQYF. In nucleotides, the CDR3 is TGTGCCAGCAGCTTCCGGGACAGGGGGCTCGACGAGCAGTACTTC.

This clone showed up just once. In DNA, the CDR3 is TGTGCCAGCAGTGAACAGGGCAATTCACCCCTCCACTTT. Its translation: CASSEQGNSPLHF. The J gene is TRBJ1-6, the V gene TRBV2; weak D call: TRBD1 (5 bases). CDR1 is SNHLY, CDR2 FYNNEI, per germline. The V end lost 2 bases, the J end lost 7 bases, and 6 bases lay between the germline ends. The CDR3 has 13 residues. The whole variable domain, remainder taken from reference TRBV2 and TRBJ1-6, is EPEVTQTPSHQVTQMGQEVILRCVPISNHLYFYWYRQILGQKVEFLVSFYNNEISEKSEIFDDQFSVERPDGSNFTLKIRSTKLEDSAMYFCASSEQGNSPLHFGNGTRLTVT.